The rows below give T cell receptor beta chains drawn from one sample of a study of identical twins. MiXCR, run by TCRdb on the 5' RACE reads, gives a single entry per CDR3 protein. Among hundreds of thousands of distinct CDR3 sequences listed, 18% were seen once. This sample was also put to use in a study of T cells expressing NK-cell markers.

Sequenced: PBMCs. The origin of the receptors is a woman aged 18-29 years in good health. Both conserved end residues are part of each CDR3. The D gene is left open where the match is weak. Only some rows state a clone size, as once, few, many or a class for expanded clones.

NA	NA	TRBJ2-2	TRBV3-1	TGTGCCAGCAGCTTGTTCACAGGCGGGGAGCTGTTTTTT	CASSLFTGGELFF
NA	few	TRBJ2-1	TRBV20-1	TGCAGTGCTGCCCCCGGGACGGGGTCCTACAATGAGCAGTTCTTC	CSAAPGTGSYNEQFF
NA	NA	TRBJ1-3	TRBV20-1	TGCAGTGTCACTCGGGGGGGTGGAAACACCATATATTTT	CSVTRGGGNTIYF
NA	few	TRBJ2-3	TRBV20-1	TGCAGTGCTAGAGGGTTGGCTCCCACAGATACGCAGTATTTT	CSARGLAPTDTQYF
TRBD1	few	TRBJ1-5	TRBV25-1	TGTGCCAGCAGTCTGACAGGGGGCCATCAGCCCCAGCATTTT	CASSLTGGHQPQHF
NA	NA	TRBJ2-7	TRBV12-3/TRBV12-4	TGTGCCAGCAGCCCGTCATTACACAGGGAGTACGAGCAGTACTTC	CASSPSLHREYEQYF
TRBD2	few	TRBJ2-7	TRBV20-1	TGCAGTGCTAGTTTACGGCGGGAGGGCTTCTACGAGCAGTACTTC	CSASLRREGFYEQYF
NA	few	TRBJ2-5	TRBV20-1	TGCAGTGCTACAGTCCAAGAGACCCAGTACTTC	CSATVQETQYF
NA	many	TRBJ1-5	TRBV5-5	TGTGCCAGCAGCTTGGGGGCAGGTCCGGGCCAGCCCCAGCATTTT	CASSLGAGPGQPQHF
NA	many	TRBJ2-1	TRBV7-9	TGTGCCAGCAGCGCTATGAGGGGGGGCCCACATGAGCAGTTCTTC	CASSAMRGGPHEQFF
NA	NA	TRBJ2-5	TRBV29-1	TGCAGCGTTGCGGACATAGAGACCCAGTACTTC	CSVADIETQYF
NA	few	TRBJ2-1	TRBV7-8	TGTGCCAGCAGCTTAAGCGAGGCCGTGTTGTCCTTC	CASSLSEAVLSF
NA	many	TRBJ2-2	TRBV7-2	TGTGCCAGCAGGCCCGGGGGGAACACCGGGGAGCTGTTTTTT	CASRPGGNTGELFF
TRBD1	NA	TRBJ2-1	TRBV4-2	TGTGCCAGCAGCCAAGATGAGCAGGGGGCCGCCTACAATGAGCAGTTCTTC	CASSQDEQGAAYNEQFF
NA	NA	TRBJ2-1	TRBV7-2	TGTGCCAGCAGCCCGTCACGAGGGCAGTTCTTC	CASSPSRGQFF
NA	many	TRBJ2-1	TRBV15	TGTGCCACCAGCCGGGTGGTCTCCAATGAGCAGTTCTTC	CATSRVVSNEQFF